This T cell receptor (beta chain) was captured in a study of T cells in Graves' hyperthyroidism and ophthalmopathy. General observations from the study: Ophthalmopathy onset followed model prediction by a median around 6.6 months. A 13 V-J model separated ophthalmopathy from stable hyperthyroidism.

Germline V CDR1 and CDR2: SEHNR, FQNEAQ (reference sequence). The CDR3 totals 11 residues. Trimming cost V 5 bases and J 8 bases, with 9 bases left between them. RNA transcripts were the template for amplifying TCR beta CDR3 regions. RT-PCR in the first round (using the HTBI primer set) targeted the TCR CDR3. TCRdb itself ran the multiplex PCR reads through MiXCR, one entry per CDR3 protein. The sample holds 550,000 to 700,000 distinct CDR3 sequences, around 42% seen once. This clonotype was seen ten or more times. What it binds is not known. The chain employs TRBV7-9 and TRBJ1-1; no clear D gene. The sample taken for sequencing was peripheral blood or thyroid tissue (not recorded which). The sequence came from an adult woman with Graves' disease, either hyperthyroidism or ophthalmopathy (not recorded which). The CDR3 protein is CASSPSGEAFF. In DNA, the CDR3 is TGTGCCAGCAGCCCCTCAGGAGAAGCTTTCTTT.